This TCR beta chain was identified during a study of cytomegalovirus exposure and HLA in healthy donors. Study outcomes and limitations: Reports showed the classifier diagnosing cytomegalovirus status with high specificity and sensitivity. Some TCR beta chains (about 170 of them) were listed as cytomegalovirus-associated. Confirmation in vitro established that a few CMV-associated chains were specific for CMV antigens.

The 120-subject validation cohort, separate from the roughly 670-subject first cohort, included the donors. On this clone itself: Its antigen is as yet unknown. The junction departs from the called germline gene at one end, perhaps through a read error.

Generated by immunoSEQ multiplex PCR, the TCRdb table keeps only in-frame clones and is missing some. This table has 200,000 to 300,000 clones, approximately 86% appearing once. Sequencing was done on a sample of PBMCs. This receptor was identified in a woman aged 30 to 39 in good health and CMV-seropositive.

CDR3 bases: TGTGCCAGCCAAGATTACCCGGGACAGCAGTTGATTTTT. Residues: CASQDYPGQQLIF. V and J are TRBV25-1 and TRBJ1-4, with 7 nucleotides matching TRBD1. In germline, CDR1 is MGHDK, CDR2 SYGVNS. The CDR3 totals 13 residues.